These 8 T cell receptor beta chains were sequenced from one sample in a study of beta chain features in type 1 diabetes. Study-wide results and caveats: Type 1 diabetes patients had moderately but significantly shorter TCRB CDR3s in all four CD4+ subsets.

Their cognate antigens are unknown. The isolated RNA, all of it, was reverse transcribed, so expressed TCRB transcripts were what got sequenced. Assay used: immunoSEQ multiplex PCR; TCRdb lists only in-frame clones, some missing. The profile covers roughly 290,000 clones, with approximately 15% appearing a single time and less than 0.02% taken by the ten largest. Sequencing was carried out using naive CD4+ T cells from blood. Receptors originate from a young man with type 1 diabetes.

V gene TRBV2 combines with J gene TRBJ1-1; D unresolved. The CDR3 length is 13 residues. Trimming pared 6 bases from V and 0 bases from J, leaving 8 bases between. Per the germline V gene, CDR1 is SNHLY and CDR2 is FYNNEI. CDR3 in amino acids: CASRRELNTEAFF. The CDR3 region has the DNA TGTGCCAGCAGGAGGGAGCTGAACACTGAAGCTTTCTTT.

This clone has only a few counts. The rearrangement joins TRBV28 to TRBJ2-1, with D uncertain. The V end lost 5 bases, the J end lost 5 bases, and 4 bases lay between the germline ends. Germline-derived CDR1 and CDR2 are MDHEN and SYDVKM. The CDR3 is 11 residues long. Written as DNA, the CDR3 is TGTGCCAGCAGTCTACACAATGAGCAGTTCTTC. It yields the protein CASSLHNEQFF.

This rearrangement joins TRBV11-2 to TRBJ2-6; 7 bases map to TRBD1. In germline, CDR1 is SGHAT, CDR2 FQNNGV. This CDR3 region has 16 residues. The trim removed 3 bases at V and 4 bases at J, leaving 6 bases unmatched. CDR3 in DNA: TGTGCCAGCAGCTTTCACAGGGGCGCCGGGGCCAACGTCCTGACTTTC. Translating it yields CASSFHRGAGANVLTF. Based on the CDR3 plus reference TRBV11-2 and TRBJ2-6, the full variable domain is EAGVAQSPRYKIIEKRQSVAFWCNPISGHATLYWYQQILGQGPKLLIQFQNNGVVDDSQLPKDRFSAERLKGVDSTLKIQPAKLEDSAVYLCASSFHRGAGANVLTFGAGSRLTVL.

This clone has more than one count but fewer than ten. The V and J genes are TRBV5-1 and TRBJ2-1; 14 bases are shared with TRBD2. Trimming cost V 7 bases and J 9 bases; bases outside gene matches: 9. Germline V gene lookup returns CDR1 SGHRS and CDR2 YFSETQ. The CDR3 is made up of 15 amino acids. CDR3 loop: CASSGTSGSVTEQFF. The CDR3 DNA sequence: TGCGCCAGCTCTGGGACTAGCGGGAGCGTCACTGAGCAGTTCTTC.

The chain links TRBV5-4 to TRBJ2-5; D is uncertain. The germline gives CDR1 SGHNT, CDR2 YYREEE (reference sequence). V was cut by 0 bases and J by 4 bases, with 13 bases left in between. The CDR3 has 15 amino acids. The CDR3 DNA reads as TGTGCCAGCAGCTTGGCATCTTCGGCAGGAGAGACCCAGTACTTC. Protein product: CASSLASSAGETQYF.

The CDR3 region is CASSFYRGTSYEQYF. CDR3 nucleotides: TGTGCCAGCAGTTTTTACCGCGGGACGAGCTACGAGCAGTACTTC. This chain uses TRBV28 with TRBJ2-7, with D possibly TRBD2 on 6 matching bases. The V gene's germline CDR1 is MDHEN and CDR2 SYDVKM. Trimming shortened V by 3 bases and J by 3 bases, and 15 bases separated the two germline ends. The CDR3 spans 15 residues. Full variable domain (missing parts from reference TRBV28 and TRBJ2-7): DVKVTQSSRYLVKRTGEKVFLECVQDMDHENMFWYRQDPGLGLRLIYFSYDVKMKEKGDIPEGYSVSREKKERFSLILESASTNQTSMYLCASSFYRGTSYEQYFGPGTRLTVT.

The chain has TRBV7-2 and TRBJ2-7; 7 bases are shared with TRBD2. Germline V gene lookup returns CDR1 SGHTA and CDR2 FQGNSA. CDR3 length equals 15 residues. V shed 0 bases and J 1 base; nucleotides not matched to a gene: 3. Here the CDR3 reads CASSLAAGVSYEQYF. The CDR3 nucleotides read TGTGCCAGCAGCTTAGCGGCGGGGGTTTCCTACGAGCAGTACTTC.

This clone has more than one count but fewer than ten. This sequence joins TRBV9 and TRBJ2-1; 8 positions match TRBD2. V shed 0 bases and J 9 bases; nucleotides not matched to a gene: 5. There are 14 residues in the CDR3. Germline assignment: CDR1 SGDLS and CDR2 YYNGEE. The CDR3 protein is CASSVAGGPGEQFF. The CDR3 DNA is TGTGCCAGCAGCGTAGCGGGAGGGCCTGGTGAGCAGTTCTTC.